The 29 T cell receptor beta chains reported below all come from one sample, sequenced in a study of shared clonotypes between healthy human individuals. The repertoire was sequenced with immunoSEQ multiplex PCR; TCRdb's copy has only in-frame clones and lacks some. In the table there are about 2.3 million clones, 90% to 95% of which are singletons. The specimen sequenced was naive CD4+ T cells from PBMCs. Subset here: CD45RA+ positively selected. All receptors derive from a young man in good health. Some clones in this sample may be carry-over from other donors' samples.

This clone was found once. The chain uses TRBV19 and TRBJ2-7, with D possibly TRBD2 on 6 matching bases. Trimming pared 4 bases from V and 2 bases from J, leaving 18 bases between. This CDR3 comprises 16 residues. CDR1 is LNHDA and CDR2 is SQIVND in the germline V gene (reference sequence). In nucleotides, the CDR3 is TGTGCCAGTAGTAGGAGCCGGGGGATGGGGGCCTACGAGCAGTACTTC. This gives the protein CASSRSRGMGAYEQYF.

This rearrangement joins TRBV19 to TRBJ1-5; the D gene is possibly TRBD1 (5 bases). The CDR3 loop spans 12 amino acids. V was shortened by 7 bases and J by 4 bases, with 8 bases between the two germline ends. From germline, CDR1 is LNHDA and CDR2 SQIVND (reference sequence). CDR3 bases: TGTGCCAGTAAGGGGACGAATCAGCCCCAGCATTTT. It specifies CASKGTNQPQHF.

A note on this clone: Other DNA sequences from this sample encode an identical CDR3 as well. V is TRBV5-1 and J is TRBJ1-1; D is unresolved. Germline CDR1 SGHRS, CDR2 YFSETQ. Trimming left V 4 bases short and J 0 bases short, with 13 bases between. The CDR3 runs to 15 residues. The CDR3 nucleotides read TGCGCCAGCAGCCTGGACGGACGCGTGAACACTGAAGCTTTCTTT. Its protein is CASSLDGRVNTEAFF.

This rearrangement joins TRBV2 to TRBJ2-6; D gene unclear. V was trimmed by 5 bases and J by 0 bases, leaving 11 bases between them. The length of the CDR3 is 16 residues. CDR1 SNHLY and CDR2 FYNNEI come from the germline V gene. CDR3 coding DNA: TGTGCCAGCAGTCCCGGACGGGTCTCTGGGGCCAACGTCCTGACTTTC. It specifies CASSPGRVSGANVLTF.

Regarding this clone: Distinct nucleotide sequences in the sample also encode this CDR3. The V gene is TRBV9, the J gene TRBJ2-3; D unresolved. V lost 0 bases and J lost 4, with 6 bases in between. Germline V gene sequence: CDR1 SGDLS, CDR2 YYNGEE. The CDR3 length is 13 residues. The CDR3 bases are TGTGCCAGCAGCGTAGGTCCCTCAGATACGCAGTATTTT. Translating it yields CASSVGPSDTQYF.

The chain employs TRBV10-3 and TRBJ2-3; no clear D. Germline CDR1 reads ENHRY; CDR2 reads SYGVKD. The CDR3 length is 13 residues. Trimming stripped 10 bases from V and 2 bases from J, with 13 bases between. CDR3 protein: CATAKLVTDTQYF. In DNA, the CDR3 is TGTGCCACGGCCAAGCTGGTCACAGATACGCAGTATTTT.

CDR3: CASSYTTGGEKLFF. Here the CDR3 DNA reads TGTGCCAGCAGTTACACTACAGGCGGAGAAAAACTGTTTTTT. This rearrangement joins TRBV6-6 to TRBJ1-4; TRBD1 is a possible D gene (5 bases). This CDR3 is 14 amino acids long. Per the germline V gene, CDR1 is MNHNY and CDR2 is SVGAGI (reference sequence). The V end was cut by 2 bases, the J end by 8 bases, with 12 bases between.

The rearrangement uses TRBV29-1 and TRBJ2-5, with 12 bases that match TRBD2. With the DNA end fitting TRBJ2-7 better, the J assignment may be wrong. This CDR3 comprises 14 residues. Germline CDR1 and CDR2: SQVTM and ANQGSEA. CDR3 region: CSVELTSGRYEQYF. CDR3 DNA: TGCAGCGTTGAATTGACTAGCGGGAGATACGAGCAGTACTTC.

The chain carries TRBV7-3 and TRBJ1-1; TRBD1 matches 8 bases. The J segment lost 4 bases and the V segment lost 1 base, leaving 11 bases of the junction unmatched. CDR1 is SGHTA, CDR2 FQGTGA, per germline. CDR3 length: 17 residues. The CDR3 nucleotides are TGTGCCAGCAGCTTAAGGCCCCAGGGGGCGGGAGTCACTGAAGCTTTCTTT. It specifies CASSLRPQGAGVTEAFF.

CDR3 region: CASSSAWEKGHNEQFF. CDR3 DNA sequence: TGTGCCAGCAGTTCCGCGTGGGAGAAGGGGCACAATGAGCAGTTCTTC. The J gene is TRBJ2-1, the V gene TRBV27; D tentatively fits TRBD1 or TRBD2 (5 bases each). Germline V gene data show CDR1 as MNHEY and CDR2 as SMNVEV (reference sequence). The CDR3 is 16 amino acids. V lost 4 bases and J 5 bases, leaving 18 bases between the germline ends.

This clone occurred once. As DNA, the CDR3 is TGCGCCAGCAGCCAAGATCTTTGGACTAGCGGCTACGAGCAGTACTTC. Protein: CASSQDLWTSGYEQYF. V gene TRBV4-3 combines with J gene TRBJ2-7; 10 bases align to TRBD2. Unmatched junction bases numbered 5, after V lost 0 bases and J lost 3 bases. The CDR3 runs 16 residues. CDR1 LGHNA and CDR2 YSLEER come from the germline V gene.

The chain has TRBV19 and TRBJ1-1; unclear D gene. V lost 2 bases and J 1 base, leaving 11 bases between the germline ends. Per the germline V gene, CDR1 is LNHDA and CDR2 is SQIVND (reference sequence). The CDR3 has 15 amino acids. DNA of the CDR3: TGTGCCAGTAGTATAACCCCCACAGAGAACACTGAAGCTTTCTTT. It codes for CASSITPTENTEAFF.

The CDR3 nucleotides are TGCGCCAGCAGCCAAGTTCTCCCATCCTCTGGAAACACCATATATTTT. This translates into CASSQVLPSSGNTIYF. V gene TRBV4-3 combines with J gene TRBJ1-3, with D hard to call. V lost 1 base to trimming and J lost 0 bases, with 10 bases between them. CDR3 length: 16 residues. CDR1 and CDR2 from the germline V gene are LGHNA and YSLEER.

This chain connects TRBV7-2 to TRBJ1-1; TRBD1 matches at 8 bases. CDR1 and CDR2 (germline): SGHTA, FQGNSA. V gave up 3 bases and J gave up 0 bases; unmatched junction bases: 3. CDR3 length equals 15 residues. The DNA of the CDR3 is TGTGCCAGCAGCTTTCAGGGGGCGATGAACACTGAAGCTTTCTTT. Translated, it gives CASSFQGAMNTEAFF.

Written as DNA, the CDR3 is TGTGCCAGCAGCCCGATTTACGGGAGGGCCCGGGAGCAGTTCTTC. Protein sequence: CASSPIYGRAREQFF. This rearrangement joins TRBV11-2 to TRBJ2-1, with 8 bases lining up with TRBD2. There are 15 residues in the CDR3. CDR1 is SGHAT and CDR2 is FQNNGV in the germline V gene. V lost 5 bases and J lost 10; bases outside the gene matches: 13.

This chain uses TRBV10-3 with TRBJ2-5, with D possibly matching TRBD1 (5 bases). The V end was cut by 2 bases, the J end by 3 bases, with 13 bases between. The germline V gene encodes CDR1 ENHRY and CDR2 SYGVKD. This CDR3 has 15 residues. CDR3 in DNA: TGTGCCATCAGTGAGACCCTGACAGCAAAAGAGACCCAGTACTTC. Protein: CAISETLTAKETQYF.

The chain uses TRBV9 and TRBJ2-2; 7 bases agree with TRBD2. This CDR3 has 17 residues. CDR1 and CDR2 from the germline V gene are SGDLS and YYNGEE. J gave up 1 base and V 4 bases, and 10 bases lay outside the gene matches. Written as DNA, the CDR3 is TGTGCCAGCAGCCTTATCCCCAGCGGGAAGAACACCGGGGAGCTGTTTTTT. Translated: CASSLIPSGKNTGELFF. The full variable domain, rest sourced from reference TRBV9 and TRBJ2-2, is DSGVTQTPKHLITATGQRVTLRCSPRSGDLSVYWYQQSLDQGLQFLIQYYNGEERAKGNILERFSAQQFPDLHSELNLSSLELGDSALYFCASSLIPSGKNTGELFFGEGSRLTVL.

The V and J genes are TRBV28 and TRBJ2-4; 11 bases line up with TRBD2. CDR3 length: 18 residues. The germline V gene encodes CDR1 MDHEN and CDR2 SYDVKM. The J segment lost 0 bases and the V segment lost 4 bases, leaving 8 bases of the junction unmatched. This CDR3 reads CASSSTSGMVLAKNIQYF. CDR3 bases: TGTGCCAGCAGTTCGACTAGCGGGATGGTTCTAGCCAAAAACATTCAGTACTTC. The variable domain in full, completed from reference TRBV28 and TRBJ2-4, reads DVKVTQSSRYLVKRTGEKVFLECVQDMDHENMFWYRQDPGLGLRLIYFSYDVKMKEKGDIPEGYSVSREKKERFSLILESASTNQTSMYLCASSSTSGMVLAKNIQYFGAGTRLSVL.

The V and J genes are TRBV15 and TRBJ1-3, with D perhaps matching TRBD1 (5 bases). Germline CDR1 reads LNHNV; CDR2 reads YYDKDF (reference sequence). CDR3 size: 15 residues. V lost 3 bases, J lost 1 base, and 10 bases lay in between. CDR3 DNA sequence: TGTGCCACCAGCAGGGGGGTAGGTTCTGGAAACACCATATATTTT. Amino acids: CATSRGVGSGNTIYF.

V gene TRBV11-2 combines with J gene TRBJ1-3, with a possible D match to TRBD1 (5 bases). Germline assignment: CDR1 SGHAT and CDR2 FQNNGV. Trimming removed 4 bases at V and 1 base at J, with 11 bases between. The CDR3 has 15 amino acids. CDR3 protein: CASSYEGASGNTIYF. CDR3 nucleotide sequence: TGTGCCAGCAGCTATGAAGGGGCGTCTGGAAACACCATATATTTT.

A word on this clone: Other DNA sequences in this sample translate to the same CDR3. The chain combines TRBV2 with TRBJ1-3; D gene uncertain. Germline lookup yields CDR1 SNHLY and CDR2 FYNNEI. V was clipped by 4 bases and J by 4 bases, with 5 bases between them. The CDR3 totals 12 residues. In nucleotides, the CDR3 is TGTGCCAGCAGTGTGGCGGGAAACACCATATATTTT. It is translated as CASSVAGNTIYF. Based on the CDR3 plus reference TRBV2 and TRBJ1-3, the full variable domain is EPEVTQTPSHQVTQMGQEVILRCVPISNHLYFYWYRQILGQKVEFLVSFYNNEISEKSEIFDDQFSVERPDGSNFTLKIRSTKLEDSAMYFCASSVAGNTIYFGEGSWLTVV.

The CDR3 sequence: CARSFRQETDTQYF. CDR3 nucleotide sequence: TGTGCCAGAAGTTTCAGACAGGAGACAGATACGCAGTATTTT. The J gene is TRBJ2-3, the V gene TRBV5-3; D might be TRBD1 (6 bases). TRBV5-3 is labeled an ORF, and its function is uncertain. Between the trimmed V and J ends, which lost 5 bases and 3 bases, there was a span of 13 bases. The CDR3 has 14 residues.

This sequence joins TRBV19 and TRBJ2-7; 11 nucleotides align to TRBD2. The ends lost 4 bases at V and 3 bases at J; junction bases unmatched: 8. The CDR3 has 16 residues. Germline V gene lookup returns CDR1 LNHDA and CDR2 SQIVND (reference sequence). CDR3 nucleotides: TGTGCCAGTAGTACCTCAACTAGCGGGGGATTCTACGAGCAGTACTTC. This translates into CASSTSTSGGFYEQYF. Looking up the rest from reference TRBV19 and TRBJ2-7 gives the full variable domain: DGGITQSPKYLFRKEGQNVTLSCEQNLNHDAMYWYRQDPGQGLRLIYYSQIVNDFQKGDIAEGYSVSREKKESFPLTVTSAQKNPTAFYLCASSTSTSGGFYEQYFGPGTRLTVT.

This sequence joins TRBV4-1 and TRBJ2-1; possibly TRBD2 for D (5 bases). This CDR3 contains 16 residues. Trimming stripped 4 bases from V and 1 base from J, with 14 bases between. Germline V lookup: CDR1 MGHRA, CDR2 YSYEKL. The CDR3 protein is CASSRTGIRSYNEQFF. CDR3 sequence (DNA): TGCGCCAGCAGCCGAACGGGAATTCGTTCCTACAATGAGCAGTTCTTC.

This clone showed up just once. The chain recombines TRBV18 with TRBJ1-2, with D perhaps matching TRBD1 (5 bases). Germline-derived CDR1 and CDR2 are KGHSH and LQKENI. The CDR3 has 15 amino acids. Trimming left V 1 base short and J 3 bases short, with 12 bases between. The CDR3 DNA follows: TGTGCCAGCTCACCACTTACCTCGACAGACTATGGCTACACCTTC. This gives the protein CASSPLTSTDYGYTF.

The chain uses TRBV27 and TRBJ1-1; D is possibly TRBD1 (5 bases). Trimming cost V 2 bases and J 1 base, with 11 bases left between them. Per the germline V gene, CDR1 is MNHEY and CDR2 is SMNVEV (reference sequence). This CDR3 spans 15 amino acids. CDR3 residues: CASSLGGYGNTEAFF. The CDR3 DNA sequence: TGTGCCAGCAGTTTAGGGGGATATGGGAACACTGAAGCTTTCTTT.

The rearrangement uses TRBV28 and TRBJ1-5, with D possibly matching TRBD1 (6 bases). Trimming took 5 bases from V and 7 from J, leaving 18 bases between them. Germline V CDR1 and CDR2: MDHEN, SYDVKM. The CDR3 is 15 residues long. The CDR3, as DNA: TGTGCCAGCAGTGCATCATTAAACGGGGGCCAGCCCCAGCATTTT. It yields the protein CASSASLNGGQPQHF.

V usage is TRBV2 and J usage is TRBJ2-3; D may be TRBD2 (6 bases). Germline V lookup: CDR1 SNHLY, CDR2 FYNNEI. Trimming shortened V by 7 bases and J by 6 bases, and 11 bases separated the two germline ends. This CDR3 has 12 residues. The CDR3 here is CASTLALDTQYF. As DNA, the CDR3 is TGTGCCAGCACACTAGCTCTGGATACGCAGTATTTT. Combining the CDR3 with reference TRBV2 and TRBJ2-3 gives the whole variable domain EPEVTQTPSHQVTQMGQEVILRCVPISNHLYFYWYRQILGQKVEFLVSFYNNEISEKSEIFDDQFSVERPDGSNFTLKIRSTKLEDSAMYFCASTLALDTQYFGPGTRLTVL.

The V and J genes are TRBV2 and TRBJ2-5; D gene unclear. Trimming removed 0 bases from V and 3 bases from J, with 5 bases in between. Germline assignment: CDR1 SNHLY and CDR2 FYNNEI. The CDR3 runs 13 residues. The CDR3 DNA follows: TGTGCCAGCAGTGAAGCGGGCGAAGAGACCCAGTACTTC. It codes for CASSEAGEETQYF.